A single sample gave rise to the 25 T cell receptor beta chains below, sequenced in a study of control samples from healthy donors and cancer patients. The assay was immunoSEQ multiplex PCR, and TCRdb's table has in-frame clones only and misses some. The data contain 120,000 or so clones, approximately 88% of them singletons. The sequenced sample was PBMCs. All receptors come from an older woman with lung cancer.

The chain recombines TRBV4-3 with TRBJ2-6, with 9 positions matching TRBD1. V lost 5 bases, J lost 0 bases, and 8 bases stayed unmatched. Germline CDR1 LGHNA, CDR2 YSLEER. The CDR3 has 18 residues. The CDR3 loop is CASSDPGQGFSGANVLTF. CDR3 nucleotide sequence: TGCGCCAGCAGCGATCCGGGACAGGGATTCTCTGGGGCCAACGTCCTGACTTTC.

This chain uses TRBV19 with TRBJ2-4, with a weak D call TRBD1 (5 bases). The length of the CDR3 is 12 residues. Trimming took off 6 bases at V and 8 bases at J, with 11 bases between the two ends. Germline CDR1 is LNHDA and CDR2 is SQIVND (reference sequence). This CDR3 is CASSTQGDIQYF. The CDR3 DNA is TGTGCCAGTAGCACGCAGGGTGACATTCAGTACTTC.

This chain uses TRBV6-1 with TRBJ1-5, with D unclear. The CDR3 is 17 amino acids. CDR1 and CDR2 from the germline V gene are MNHNS and SASEGT. V gave up 4 bases and J gave up 4 bases, with 20 bases separating them. CDR3: CASSGSVLGGRNQPQHF. CDR3 nucleotide sequence: TGTGCCAGCAGTGGGTCTGTGTTAGGAGGGAGGAATCAGCCCCAGCATTTT.

This chain uses TRBV6-1 with TRBJ1-2; 10 nucleotides align to TRBD1. In germline, CDR1 is MNHNS, CDR2 SASEGT. J gave up 4 bases and V 4 bases, and 9 bases lay outside the gene matches. This CDR3 spans 16 amino acids. The CDR3, as DNA: TGTGCCAGCAGTGTCTTCGGACAGGGGGATCGCTATGGCTACACCTTC. Translation gives CASSVFGQGDRYGYTF.

This clone has just one count. The rearrangement uses TRBV28 and TRBJ2-7; no definite D call. Germline loops: CDR1 MDHEN, CDR2 SYDVKM. This CDR3 has 12 amino acids. Trimming left V 9 bases short and J 6 bases short, with 15 bases between. The CDR3 bases are TGTGCCAGTACCCCTACGGGTGGCGAGCAGTACTTC. This translates into CASTPTGGEQYF.

V usage is TRBV10-3 and J usage is TRBJ1-1, with 8 bases that match TRBD1. Germline CDR1 and CDR2: ENHRY and SYGVKD. The CDR3 has 15 residues. V was pared by 7 bases and J by 1 base, with 8 bases of the junction left unmatched. The CDR3 is CAIKGQGAENTEAFF. Here the CDR3 DNA reads TGTGCCATCAAGGGCCAGGGGGCTGAGAACACTGAAGCTTTCTTT.

This clone was seen only once. V gene TRBV9 combines with J gene TRBJ2-3; D ambiguous. Trimming removed 3 bases at V and 6 bases at J, with 14 bases between. Germline CDR1 reads SGDLS; CDR2 reads YYNGEE. This CDR3 comprises 14 residues. This chain's CDR3 is CASSGDPWSDTQYF. The CDR3 bases are TGTGCCAGCAGCGGAGATCCATGGAGTGATACGCAGTATTTT.

This clone was seen a handful of times. The CDR3 loop reads CASSLDRDRGSPLHF. The CDR3 nucleotides read TGTGCCAGCAGCTTAGACCGGGACAGGGGCTCACCCCTCCACTTT. V gene TRBV7-9 combines with J gene TRBJ1-6, with 10 bases lining up with TRBD1. After removal of 1 base from V and 10 bases from J, the junction contained 4 bases not matched to a gene. This CDR3 region has 15 residues. CDR1 and CDR2 (germline): SEHNR, FQNEAQ (reference sequence).

The V gene is TRBV5-6, the J gene TRBJ2-4; the D gene is possibly TRBD1 (6 bases). This CDR3 is built from 18 residues. Germline V gene lookup returns CDR1 SGHDT and CDR2 YYEEEE. Trimming stripped 4 bases from V and 1 base from J, with 21 bases between. CDR3 sequence: CASSPPGQLDFAKNIQYF. CDR3 DNA sequence: TGTGCCAGCAGCCCGCCCGGACAGCTCGATTTTGCCAAAAACATTCAGTACTTC.

This sequence joins TRBV6-5 and TRBJ1-1; D gene ambiguous. With 5 bases removed from V and 6 bases from J, the gap between germline ends came to 19 bases. This CDR3 has 15 amino acids. CDR1 and CDR2 from the germline V gene are MNHEY and SVGAGI. CDR3: CASSPPDGRHAEAFF. CDR3 DNA: TGTGCCAGCAGTCCACCCGACGGGCGGCACGCTGAAGCTTTCTTT.

J is TRBJ1-5 and V is TRBV20-1, with TRBD1 as a possible D gene (5 bases). V was shortened by 6 bases and J by 7 bases, with 19 bases between the two germline ends. The germline gives CDR1 DFQATT, CDR2 SNEGSKA (reference sequence). CDR3 size: 14 residues. CDR3 amino acids: CSASQGFSGQPQHF. CDR3 DNA: TGCAGTGCCAGTCAGGGTTTTTCGGGGCAGCCCCAGCATTTT.

The chain couples TRBV5-1 to TRBJ1-4; D is undetermined. V was clipped by 0 bases and J by 2 bases, with 8 bases between them. The CDR3 is 15 residues long. Germline V gives CDR1 SGHRS, CDR2 YFSETQ. The CDR3 sequence is CASSLVIGTNEKLFF. CDR3 DNA sequence: TGCGCCAGCAGCTTGGTGATAGGGACTAATGAAAAACTGTTTTTT.

The V and J genes are TRBV4-1 and TRBJ1-6, with a weak D call TRBD1 (6 bases). Germline V gives CDR1 MGHRA, CDR2 YSYEKL. This CDR3 has 14 residues. Deletions cut 0 bases from V and 6 bases from J, with 6 bases between. This CDR3 is CASSQEQGNSPLHF. CDR3 nucleotide sequence: TGCGCCAGCAGCCAAGAACAGGGTAATTCACCCCTCCACTTT.

V usage is TRBV7-9 and J usage is TRBJ2-5; 11 bases are shared with TRBD2. J gave up 4 bases and V 2 bases, and 6 bases lay outside the gene matches. Germline values: CDR1 SEHNR, CDR2 FQNEAQ (reference sequence). CDR3 length equals 16 residues. CDR3 in amino acids: CASSLTSGRGGETQYF. The CDR3 nucleotides read TGTGCCAGCAGCTTAACTAGCGGGAGAGGGGGAGAGACCCAGTACTTC.

V gene TRBV24-1 combines with J gene TRBJ1-3; tentative D call: TRBD1 (6 bases). This CDR3 is built from 17 residues. Germline CDR1 KGHDR, CDR2 SFDVKD. The V and J ends lost 0 bases and 5 bases respectively, with 16 bases between them. DNA of the CDR3: TGTGCCACCAGTGATTTGACGGTCCCAGGGGCCCGAAACACCATATATTTT. Amino acid sequence: CATSDLTVPGARNTIYF.

This chain joins TRBV6-6 and TRBJ2-7, with D possibly being TRBD1 (5 bases). Germline-derived CDR1 and CDR2 are MNHNY and SVGAGI (reference sequence). There are 14 residues in the CDR3. Trimming removed 6 bases at V and 3 bases at J, with 15 bases between. As DNA, the CDR3 is TGTGCCAGCAGCCACGACCCGGACATCTACGAGCAGTACTTC. Residues: CASSHDPDIYEQYF.

The J gene is TRBJ1-3, the V gene TRBV6-1; no definite D call. V was cut by 3 bases and J by 0 bases, with 24 bases left in between. Germline loops: CDR1 MNHNS, CDR2 SASEGT. The CDR3 totals 20 residues. The CDR3 nucleotides read TGTGCCAGCAGTGATGGATTTTGGACTTCCCTTAGGCACTCTGGAAACACCATATATTTT. Translation gives CASSDGFWTSLRHSGNTIYF.

The genes are TRBV5-1 and TRBJ1-2; maybe TRBD1 (5 bases). Germline lookup yields CDR1 SGHRS and CDR2 YFSETQ. Between the trimmed V and J ends, which lost 4 bases and 6 bases, there was a span of 19 bases. The CDR3 contains 15 residues. The CDR3 here is CASSNSPTGGHGYTF. CDR3 nucleotide sequence: TGCGCCAGCAGCAATTCGCCTACGGGGGGTCATGGCTACACCTTC.

The genes are TRBV5-4 and TRBJ1-4; no definite D call. The CDR3 extends over 15 amino acids. With 1 base removed from V and 4 bases from J, the gap between germline ends came to 11 bases. Germline V gene lookup returns CDR1 SGHNT and CDR2 YYREEE (reference sequence). DNA of the CDR3: TGTGCCAGCAGCTTGTTTAGGGAGGATAATGAAAAACTGTTTTTT. Translated: CASSLFREDNEKLFF.

The chain couples TRBV5-6 to TRBJ1-5, with D unresolved. The CDR3 has 14 amino acids. The germline CDR1 and CDR2 sequences are SGHDT and YYEEEE. V shed 2 bases and J shed 2 bases, with 8 bases lying between them. CDR3 sequence reads: CASSFASGNQPQHF. DNA of the CDR3: TGTGCCAGCAGCTTCGCCAGTGGCAATCAGCCCCAGCATTTT. The whole variable domain, filled in from reference TRBV5-6 and TRBJ1-5, reads DAGVTQSPTHLIKTRGQQVTLRCSPKSGHDTVSWYQQALGQGPQFIFQYYEEEERQRGNFPDRFSGHQFPNYSSELNVNALLLGDSALYLCASSFASGNQPQHFGDGTRLSIL.

V usage is TRBV24-1 and J usage is TRBJ1-1, with D perhaps matching TRBD1 (5 bases). The CDR3 consists of 13 residues. V shed 4 bases and J shed 4 bases, with 9 bases lying between them. Germline V gene sequence: CDR1 KGHDR, CDR2 SFDVKD. The CDR3 reads CATSDPGGTEAFF. CDR3 nucleotides: TGTGCCACCAGTGACCCGGGGGGCACTGAAGCTTTCTTT.

The V gene is TRBV7-9, the J gene TRBJ1-3; D is uncertain. Germline V gene lookup returns CDR1 SEHNR and CDR2 FQNEAQ (reference sequence). The CDR3 has 15 residues. Deletions cut 3 bases from V and 0 bases from J, with 9 bases between. In DNA form, the CDR3 reads TGTGCCAGCAGCTTCACCCAGCTCTCTGGAAACACCATATATTTT. Protein product: CASSFTQLSGNTIYF.

This clone appeared once. V gene TRBV19 combines with J gene TRBJ1-1; possible D gene TRBD1, 5 bases. The CDR3 spans 15 residues. V lost 1 base, J lost 3 bases, and 12 bases lay in between. In germline, CDR1 is LNHDA, CDR2 SQIVND (reference sequence). The CDR3 is CASSIGVIGDTEAFF. In nucleotides, the CDR3 is TGTGCCAGTAGTATAGGAGTTATAGGGGACACTGAAGCTTTCTTT.

J is TRBJ1-1 and V is TRBV27; D perhaps matches TRBD1 (6 bases). Germline CDR1 is MNHEY and CDR2 is SMNVEV (reference sequence). The CDR3 loop spans 13 amino acids. V lost 6 bases to trimming and J lost 1 base, with 9 bases between them. In DNA form, the CDR3 reads TGTGCCAGCAGGCCGACAGGGAACACTGAAGCTTTCTTT. This translates into CASRPTGNTEAFF.

This chain connects TRBV5-6 to TRBJ2-7, with 7 bases identical to TRBD1. J lost 3 bases, V lost 0 bases, and 9 bases had no gene match. CDR3 size: 16 residues. Germline CDR1 is SGHDT and CDR2 is YYEEEE. CDR3 loop: CASSLAALGQVYEQYF. The DNA for the CDR3 is TGTGCCAGCAGCTTGGCCGCCCTTGGACAGGTCTACGAGCAGTACTTC.